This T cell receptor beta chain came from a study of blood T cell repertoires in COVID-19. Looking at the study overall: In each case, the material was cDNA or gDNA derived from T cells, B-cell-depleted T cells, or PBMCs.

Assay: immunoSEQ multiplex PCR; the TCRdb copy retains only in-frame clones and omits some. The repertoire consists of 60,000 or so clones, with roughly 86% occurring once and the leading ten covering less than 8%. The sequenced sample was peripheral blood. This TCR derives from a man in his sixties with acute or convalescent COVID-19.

The CDR3 DNA sequence: TGCGCCGGACAGGGGTACCCGCCCTTTCGACCGCCACCCCTCCACTTT. Translation: CAGQGYPPFRPPPLHF. This sequence joins TRBV10-1 and TRBJ1-6; 9 bases match TRBD1. CDR1 WNHNN and CDR2 SYGVQD come from the germline V gene (reference sequence). V was pared by 11 bases and J by 11 bases, with 19 bases of the junction left unmatched. CDR3 length: 16 amino acids.